This TCR beta chain derives from a study of cytomegalovirus exposure and HLA in healthy donors. General study results and limits: Sequencing depth roughly uniform across donors was assumed in presence/absence analyses. Researchers catalogued around 150 TCR beta chains as cytomegalovirus-associated.

This clone came up a few times. Antigen: not known. CDR1 MNHEY and CDR2 SMNVEV come from the germline V gene (reference sequence). CDR3 length equals 15 residues. V was pared by 5 bases and J by 5 bases, with 11 bases of the junction left unmatched. With 60 Vbeta and 13 Jbeta primers, the PCR was carried out. Libraries were prepared by immunoSEQ multiplex PCR; TCRdb keeps only in-frame clonotypes and omits some of them. The data hold 120,000 or so clones, with 15% to 19% observed a single time. The sample taken for sequencing was PBMCs. This TCR was sampled from a woman aged 18-29 years in good health and CMV-seronegative. The chain employs TRBV27 and TRBJ2-5; 7 nucleotides match TRBD2. In DNA form, the CDR3 reads TGTGCCAGCAGTCTCCAAGGGGAGGGGATGGAGACCCAGTACTTC. The encoded protein is CASSLQGEGMETQYF.